This T cell receptor (beta chain) came from a study of T cell repertoires in cytomegalovirus infection. Germline V gene lookup returns CDR1 SGHTA and CDR2 FQGNSA. The germline V and J ends were trimmed by 5 bases and 4 bases, with 14 bases remaining between them. This CDR3 has 14 residues. MiXCR was run by TCRdb on the reads, yielding one entry per CDR3 protein. The sample yields hundreds of thousands of distinct CDR3 sequences, approximately 33% seen once. This clonotype was counted many times. The antigen remains unidentified. Overall study results and limits: Using cumulative public TCR beta family frequency, the authors identified those who carried CMV together with the relevant HLA.

The J gene is TRBJ1-2, the V gene TRBV7-2; D unclear. The receptor was derived from a human donor in good health (CMV status not recorded). Some clones in this sample may be carry-over from other donors' samples. The starting material was cultured CD8+ T cells from PBMCs, obtained from culture after CMV antigen stimulation. CDR3 in DNA: TGTGCCAGCAGCCCATCGAGTTGGGGCTATGGCTACACCTTC. Amino acids: CASSPSSWGYGYTF.